This entry concerns a single T cell receptor beta chain. Antigen unknown. The data originate from a study of shared clonotypes between healthy human individuals. Whole-study findings and limits: The study found roughly 5% of naive CD4 clonotypes shared across a few donors. The donor pool, a small one, limited the genetic and exposure-history diversity represented.

Measured with immunoSEQ multiplex PCR; TCRdb has only the in-frame clones, and not every one. The sample includes around 1,900,000 clones, roughly 95% seen only once; the top ten take around 1.8%. CD45RO-negative cells were positively selected for CCR7, leaving out terminally differentiated effector memory CD45RA+ cells. Sequences were obtained from naive CD8+ T cells from PBMCs. The receptor comes from a young man in good health. Some clones in this sample may be carry-over from other donors' samples.

CDR3 loop: CASSLGSRYEQYF. CDR3 DNA sequence: TGTGCCAGCAGCTTAGGCTCGCGCTACGAGCAGTACTTC. The chain recombines TRBV7-9 with TRBJ2-7; no definite D call. The CDR3 has 13 residues. V was clipped by 1 base and J by 3 bases, with 7 bases between them. The V gene's germline CDR1 is SEHNR and CDR2 FQNEAQ (reference sequence).